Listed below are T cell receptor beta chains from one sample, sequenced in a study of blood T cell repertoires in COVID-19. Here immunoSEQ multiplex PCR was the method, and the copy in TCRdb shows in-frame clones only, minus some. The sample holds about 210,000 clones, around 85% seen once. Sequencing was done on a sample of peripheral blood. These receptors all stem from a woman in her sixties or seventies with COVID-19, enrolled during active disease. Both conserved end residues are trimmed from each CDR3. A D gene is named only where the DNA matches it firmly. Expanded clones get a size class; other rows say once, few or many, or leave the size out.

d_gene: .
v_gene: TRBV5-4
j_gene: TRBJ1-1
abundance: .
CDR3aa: ASSDRYTEAF

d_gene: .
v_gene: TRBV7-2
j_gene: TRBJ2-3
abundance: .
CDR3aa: ASSRRGTGSTDTQY

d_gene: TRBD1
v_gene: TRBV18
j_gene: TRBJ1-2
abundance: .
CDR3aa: ASSPLTGSNYGYT

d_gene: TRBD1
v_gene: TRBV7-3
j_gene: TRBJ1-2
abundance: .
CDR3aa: ASSLNGQGPGYT

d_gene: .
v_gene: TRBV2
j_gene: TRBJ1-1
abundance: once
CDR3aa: ASQRQGNTEAF

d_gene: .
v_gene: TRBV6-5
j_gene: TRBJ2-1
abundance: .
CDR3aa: ASTLFTISNEQF

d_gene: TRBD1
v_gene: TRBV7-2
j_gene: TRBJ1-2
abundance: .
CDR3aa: ASSLGTGRDYGYT

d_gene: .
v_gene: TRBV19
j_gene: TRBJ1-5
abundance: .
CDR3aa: ASSIQGRSNQPQH

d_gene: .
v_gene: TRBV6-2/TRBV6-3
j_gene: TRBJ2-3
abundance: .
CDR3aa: ASSYPTYTDTQY

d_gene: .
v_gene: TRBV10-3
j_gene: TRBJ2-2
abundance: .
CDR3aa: AISELGELTPGELF

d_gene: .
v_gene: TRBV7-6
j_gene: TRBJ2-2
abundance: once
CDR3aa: ASSQSLRGELF

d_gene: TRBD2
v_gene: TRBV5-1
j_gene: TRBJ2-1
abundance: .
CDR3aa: ASSFSSGSSYNEQF

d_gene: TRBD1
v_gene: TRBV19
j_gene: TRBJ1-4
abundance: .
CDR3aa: ASRPGQGATREKLF

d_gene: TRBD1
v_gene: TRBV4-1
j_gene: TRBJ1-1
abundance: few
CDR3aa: ASSRRQGGSNTEAF

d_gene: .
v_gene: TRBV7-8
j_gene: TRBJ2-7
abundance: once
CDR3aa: ASSLARANYEQY

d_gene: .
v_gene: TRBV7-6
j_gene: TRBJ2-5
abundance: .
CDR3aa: ASSLAGQYQETQY

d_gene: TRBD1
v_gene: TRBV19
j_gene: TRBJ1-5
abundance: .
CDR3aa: ASSRDRSNQPQH

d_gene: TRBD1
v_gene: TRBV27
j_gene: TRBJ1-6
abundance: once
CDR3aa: ASSWRDRETSPLH

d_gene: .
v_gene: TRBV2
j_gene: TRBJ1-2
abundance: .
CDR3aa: ASSAVLRGGAYGYT

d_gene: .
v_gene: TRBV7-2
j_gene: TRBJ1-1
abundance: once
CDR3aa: ASSLQQGLNTEAF

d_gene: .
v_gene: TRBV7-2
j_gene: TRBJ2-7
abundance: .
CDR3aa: ASSRSSYEQY

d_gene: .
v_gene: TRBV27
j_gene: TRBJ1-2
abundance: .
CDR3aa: ASKTQGSGYT

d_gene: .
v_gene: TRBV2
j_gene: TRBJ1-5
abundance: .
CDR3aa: ASSGQSSNQPQH

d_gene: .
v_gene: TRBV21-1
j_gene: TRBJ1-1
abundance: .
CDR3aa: ASSRNRTRSKNTEAF

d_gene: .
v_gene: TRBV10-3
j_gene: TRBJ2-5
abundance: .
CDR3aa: AIKEGGQAPQY

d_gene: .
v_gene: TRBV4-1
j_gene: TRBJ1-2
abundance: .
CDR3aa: ASSQDFTGMARGYT

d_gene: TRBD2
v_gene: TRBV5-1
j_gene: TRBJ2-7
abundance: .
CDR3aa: ASSPNGEGEQY

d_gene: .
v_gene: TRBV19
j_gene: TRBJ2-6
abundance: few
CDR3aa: ASSIAGAGANVLT

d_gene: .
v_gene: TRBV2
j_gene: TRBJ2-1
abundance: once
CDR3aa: ASSDLRGDEQF

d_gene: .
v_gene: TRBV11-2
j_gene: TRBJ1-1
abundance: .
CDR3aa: ASSLVSDWATEAF

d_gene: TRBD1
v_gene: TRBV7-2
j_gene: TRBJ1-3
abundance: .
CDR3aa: ASSLDLGTGSGNTIY

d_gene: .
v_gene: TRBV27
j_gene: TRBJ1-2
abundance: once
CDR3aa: ATRPSGQSYGYT

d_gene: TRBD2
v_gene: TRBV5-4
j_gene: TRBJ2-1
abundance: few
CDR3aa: ASSITSGRVYNEQF

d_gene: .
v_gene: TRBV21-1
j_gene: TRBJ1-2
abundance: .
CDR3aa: ASLKGRHGYT

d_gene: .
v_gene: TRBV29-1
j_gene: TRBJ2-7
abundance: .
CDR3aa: SVVFGAYEQY

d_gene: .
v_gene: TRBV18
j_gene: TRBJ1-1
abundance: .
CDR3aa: ASSPNAMAGARTEAF

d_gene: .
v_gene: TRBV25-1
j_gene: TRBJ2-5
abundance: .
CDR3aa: ASSRNIQETQY

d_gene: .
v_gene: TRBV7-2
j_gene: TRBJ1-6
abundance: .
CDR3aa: ASTSRADSPLH

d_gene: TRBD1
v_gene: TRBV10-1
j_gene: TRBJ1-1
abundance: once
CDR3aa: ASSYLGGQGITEAF

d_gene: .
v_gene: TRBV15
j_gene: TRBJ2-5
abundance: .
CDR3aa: ATSMLGRVETQY

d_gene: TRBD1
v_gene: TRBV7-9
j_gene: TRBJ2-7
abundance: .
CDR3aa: ASSSGQGVQQY

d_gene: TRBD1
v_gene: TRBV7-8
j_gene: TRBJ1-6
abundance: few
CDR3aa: ASSMGQGGNSPLH

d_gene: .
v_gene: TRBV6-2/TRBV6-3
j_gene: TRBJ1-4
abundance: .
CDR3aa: ASSTTGQANEKLF

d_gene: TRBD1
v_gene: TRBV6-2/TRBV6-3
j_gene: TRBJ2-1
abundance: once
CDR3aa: ASSTRQGAEGKQF

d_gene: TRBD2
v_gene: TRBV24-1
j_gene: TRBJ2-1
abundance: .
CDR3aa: ATSEPGRGEQF

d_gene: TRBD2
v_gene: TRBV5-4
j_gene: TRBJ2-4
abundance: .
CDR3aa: ASSLPGGRAKNIQY

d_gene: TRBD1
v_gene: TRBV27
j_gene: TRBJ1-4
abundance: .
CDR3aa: ASSPGTGREKLF

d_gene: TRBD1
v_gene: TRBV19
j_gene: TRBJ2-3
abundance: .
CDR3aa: ASTGTGTLDTQY